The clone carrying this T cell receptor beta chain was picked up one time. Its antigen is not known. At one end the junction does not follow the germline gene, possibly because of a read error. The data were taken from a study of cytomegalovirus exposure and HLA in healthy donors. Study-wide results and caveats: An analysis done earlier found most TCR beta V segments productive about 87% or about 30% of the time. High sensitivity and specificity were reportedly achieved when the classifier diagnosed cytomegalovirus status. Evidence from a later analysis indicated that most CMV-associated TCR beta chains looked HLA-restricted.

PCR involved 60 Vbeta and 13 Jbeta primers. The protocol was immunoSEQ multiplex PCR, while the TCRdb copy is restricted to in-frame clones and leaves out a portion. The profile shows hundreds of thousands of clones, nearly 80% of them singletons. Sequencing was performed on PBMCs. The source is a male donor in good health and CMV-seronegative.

CDR3 sequence: CAVSESLGNGYTF. CDR3 DNA: TGTGCCGTCAGTGAGAGTTTGGGCAATGGCTACACCTTC. The J gene is TRBJ1-2, the V gene TRBV10-3; D is unclear. CDR1 is ENHRY, CDR2 SYGVKD, per germline. The CDR3 totals 13 residues.